The sample holds a few counts of the clone carrying this T cell receptor (beta chain). Its antigen is not identified. Trimming at V came to 6 bases and at J to 9 bases, leaving 3 bases not matched to a gene. The CDR3 is 13 amino acids. CDR1 and CDR2 (germline): LGHDT, YNNKEL (reference sequence). The sample originates from a study of T-cell memory formation after mild COVID-19. Overall study findings and caveats: Confirmation was lacking for SARS-CoV-2 specificity of second-wave clones that peaked on day 37. Shrinking CD4+ clones were chiefly CM and EM; CD8+ ones were chiefly EMRA. Prior to infection, memory already included some responding clones, suggesting cross-reactive memory joined.

UMIs and sample barcodes were carried by the TCR alpha and TCR beta cDNA libraries that 5'RACE produced using constant-segment primers. A single record per CDR3 protein comes from TCRdb applying MiXCR to the 5' RACE reads. The profile shows roughly 51,000 distinct CDR3 sequences, under 7.5% of them singletons. The receptor comes from a young man who had mild COVID-19 (a few samples of this study predate the infection). Cell type and time point are not known. The chain employs TRBV3-1 and TRBJ2-5, with 14 bases matching TRBD2. Sequenced: PBMCs or a T cell subset sorted from them (not recorded which). The CDR3 DNA reads as TGTGCCAGCAGACGGACTAGCGGGGGGTCCCAGTACTTC. Its translation: CASRRTSGGSQYF.